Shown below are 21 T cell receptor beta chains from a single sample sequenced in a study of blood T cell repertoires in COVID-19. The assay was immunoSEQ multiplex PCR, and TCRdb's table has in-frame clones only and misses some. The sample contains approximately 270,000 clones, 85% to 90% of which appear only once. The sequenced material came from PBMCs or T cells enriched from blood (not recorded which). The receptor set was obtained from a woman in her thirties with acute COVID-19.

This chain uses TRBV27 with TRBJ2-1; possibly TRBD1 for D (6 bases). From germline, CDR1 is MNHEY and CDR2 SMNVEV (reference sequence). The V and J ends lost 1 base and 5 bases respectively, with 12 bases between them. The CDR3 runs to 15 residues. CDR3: CASSLFSGTNNEQFF. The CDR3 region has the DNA TGTGCCAGCAGTTTATTTTCCGGGACAAACAATGAGCAGTTCTTC.

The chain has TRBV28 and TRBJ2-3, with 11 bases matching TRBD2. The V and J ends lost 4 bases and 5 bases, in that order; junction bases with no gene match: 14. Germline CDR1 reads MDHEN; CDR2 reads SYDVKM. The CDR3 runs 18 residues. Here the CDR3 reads CASSSRGYTSGSQDTQYF. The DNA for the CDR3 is TGTGCCAGCAGTTCGAGGGGATACACTAGCGGGAGCCAAGATACGCAGTATTTT.

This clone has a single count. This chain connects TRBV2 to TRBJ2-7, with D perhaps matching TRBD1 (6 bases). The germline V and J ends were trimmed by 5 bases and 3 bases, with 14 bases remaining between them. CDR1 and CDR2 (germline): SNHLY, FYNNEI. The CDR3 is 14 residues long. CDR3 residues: CASSSTGSYYEQYF. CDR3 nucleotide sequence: TGTGCCAGCAGTTCAACAGGGTCATACTACGAGCAGTACTTC. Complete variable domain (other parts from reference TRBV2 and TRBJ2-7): EPEVTQTPSHQVTQMGQEVILRCVPISNHLYFYWYRQILGQKVEFLVSFYNNEISEKSEIFDDQFSVERPDGSNFTLKIRSTKLEDSAMYFCASSSTGSYYEQYFGPGTRLTVT.

In DNA form, the CDR3 reads TGTGCCAGTGGGGGCGGGACCAGGGGGTACGAGCAGTACTTC. It yields the protein CASGGGTRGYEQYF. The chain links TRBV7-2 to TRBJ2-7; maybe TRBD1 (7 bases). The V gene's germline CDR1 is SGHTA and CDR2 FQGNSA. This CDR3 has 14 amino acids. Deletions cut 9 bases from V and 4 bases from J, with 19 bases between.

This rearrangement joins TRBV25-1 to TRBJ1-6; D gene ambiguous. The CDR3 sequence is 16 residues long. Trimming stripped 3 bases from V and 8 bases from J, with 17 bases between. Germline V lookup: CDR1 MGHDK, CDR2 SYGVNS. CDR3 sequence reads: CASSDPRTGGDSPLHF. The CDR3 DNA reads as TGTGCCAGCAGTGACCCGAGGACCGGCGGGGATTCACCCCTCCACTTT.

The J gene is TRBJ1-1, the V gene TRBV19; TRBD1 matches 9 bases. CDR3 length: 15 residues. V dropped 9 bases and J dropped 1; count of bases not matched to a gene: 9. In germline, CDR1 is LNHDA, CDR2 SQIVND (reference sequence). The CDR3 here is CASIVGQGTNTEAFF. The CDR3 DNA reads TGTGCCAGCATCGTCGGACAGGGGACGAACACTGAAGCTTTCTTT.

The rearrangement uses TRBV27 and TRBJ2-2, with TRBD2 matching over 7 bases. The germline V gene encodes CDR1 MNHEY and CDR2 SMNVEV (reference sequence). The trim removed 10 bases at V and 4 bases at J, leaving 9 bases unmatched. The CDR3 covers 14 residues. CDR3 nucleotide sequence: TGTGCCACCCGGGGGGAGGGCAGCACCGGGGAGCTGTTTTTT. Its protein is CATRGEGSTGELFF.

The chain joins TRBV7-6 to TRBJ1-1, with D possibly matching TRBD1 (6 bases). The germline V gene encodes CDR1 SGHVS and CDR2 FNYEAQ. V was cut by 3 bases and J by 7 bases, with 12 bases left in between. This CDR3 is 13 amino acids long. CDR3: CASSLGRGGEAFF. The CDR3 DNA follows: TGTGCCAGCAGCTTGGGGCGAGGGGGTGAAGCTTTCTTT.

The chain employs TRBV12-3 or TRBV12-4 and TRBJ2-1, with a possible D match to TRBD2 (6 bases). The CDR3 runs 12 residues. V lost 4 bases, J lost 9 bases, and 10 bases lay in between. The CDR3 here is CASSSPAGEQFF. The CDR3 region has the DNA TGTGCCAGCAGTTCCCCAGCGGGTGAGCAGTTCTTC.

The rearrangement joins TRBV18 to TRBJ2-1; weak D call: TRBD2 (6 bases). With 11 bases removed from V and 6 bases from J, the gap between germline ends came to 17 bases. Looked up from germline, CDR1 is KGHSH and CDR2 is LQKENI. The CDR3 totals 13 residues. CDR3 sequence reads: CASRGGLANEQFF. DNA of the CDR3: TGTGCCTCCCGAGGAGGGCTCGCCAATGAGCAGTTCTTC.

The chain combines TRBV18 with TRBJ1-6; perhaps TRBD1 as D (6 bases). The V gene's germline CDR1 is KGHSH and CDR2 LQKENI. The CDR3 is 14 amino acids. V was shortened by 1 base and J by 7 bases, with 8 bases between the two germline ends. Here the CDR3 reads CASSPQGDNSPLHF. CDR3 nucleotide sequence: TGTGCCAGCTCACCACAGGGGGACAATTCACCCCTCCACTTT. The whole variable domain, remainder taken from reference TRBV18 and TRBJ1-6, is NAGVMQNPRHLVRRRGQEARLRCSPMKGHSHVYWYRQLPEEGLKFMVYLQKENIIDESGMPKERFSAEFPKEGPSILRIQQVVRGDSAAYFCASSPQGDNSPLHFGNGTRLTVT.

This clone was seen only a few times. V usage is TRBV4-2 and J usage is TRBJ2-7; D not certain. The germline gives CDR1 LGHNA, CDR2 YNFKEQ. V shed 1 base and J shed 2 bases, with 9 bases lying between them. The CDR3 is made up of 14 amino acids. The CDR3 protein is CASSQVVFTYEQYF. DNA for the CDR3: TGTGCCAGCAGCCAAGTTGTGTTCACCTACGAGCAGTACTTC.

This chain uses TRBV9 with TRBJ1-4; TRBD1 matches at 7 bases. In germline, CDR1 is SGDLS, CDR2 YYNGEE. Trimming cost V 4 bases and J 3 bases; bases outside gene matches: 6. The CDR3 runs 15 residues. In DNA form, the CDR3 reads TGTGCCAGCAGCTCGCAGGGGGAAGCTAATGAAAAACTGTTTTTT. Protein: CASSSQGEANEKLFF.

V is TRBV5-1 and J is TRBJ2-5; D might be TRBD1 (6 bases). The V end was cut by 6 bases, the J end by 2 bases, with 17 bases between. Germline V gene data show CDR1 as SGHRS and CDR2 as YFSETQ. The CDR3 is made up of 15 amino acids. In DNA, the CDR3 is TGCGCCAGCAAGCAGGGGCCCGTAATTCAAGAGACCCAGTACTTC. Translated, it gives CASKQGPVIQETQYF. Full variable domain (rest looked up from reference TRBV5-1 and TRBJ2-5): KAGVTQTPRYLIKTRGQQVTLSCSPISGHRSVSWYQQTPGQGLQFLFEYFSETQRNKGNFPGRFSGRQFSNSRSEMNVSTLELGDSALYLCASKQGPVIQETQYFGPGTRLLVL.

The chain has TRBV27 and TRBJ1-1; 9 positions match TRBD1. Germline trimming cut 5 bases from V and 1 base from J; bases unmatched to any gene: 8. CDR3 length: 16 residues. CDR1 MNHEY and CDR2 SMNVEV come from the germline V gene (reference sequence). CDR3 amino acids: CASSGEGQGWNTEAFF. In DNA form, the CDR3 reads TGTGCCAGCAGTGGCGAAGGACAGGGGTGGAACACTGAAGCTTTCTTT.

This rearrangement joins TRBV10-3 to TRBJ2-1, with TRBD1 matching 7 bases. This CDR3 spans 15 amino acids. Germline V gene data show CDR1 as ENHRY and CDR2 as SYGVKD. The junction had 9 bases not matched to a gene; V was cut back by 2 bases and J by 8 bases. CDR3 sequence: CAISEGQHRGDEQFF. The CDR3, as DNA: TGTGCCATCAGTGAGGGTCAACACAGGGGCGATGAGCAGTTCTTC.

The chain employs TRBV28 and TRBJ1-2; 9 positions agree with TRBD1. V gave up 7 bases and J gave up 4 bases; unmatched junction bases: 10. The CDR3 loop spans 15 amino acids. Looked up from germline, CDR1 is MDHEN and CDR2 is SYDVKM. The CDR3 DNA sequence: TGTGCCAGCACCTCGATCGGGACAGGGAGCTATGGCTACACCTTC. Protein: CASTSIGTGSYGYTF.

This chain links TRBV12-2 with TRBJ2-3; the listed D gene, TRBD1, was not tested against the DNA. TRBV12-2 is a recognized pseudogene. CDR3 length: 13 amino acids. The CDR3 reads CASPDQGVHTQYF. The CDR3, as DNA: TGTGCAAGTCCGGACCAGGGGGTCCATACGCAGTATTTT.

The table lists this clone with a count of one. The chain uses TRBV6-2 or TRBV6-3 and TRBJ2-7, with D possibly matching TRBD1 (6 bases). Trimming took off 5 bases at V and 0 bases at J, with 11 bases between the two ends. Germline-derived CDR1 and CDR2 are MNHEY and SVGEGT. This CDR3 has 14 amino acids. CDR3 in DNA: TGTGCCAGCAGTCCGACAGGTAGCTCCTACGAGCAGTACTTC. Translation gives CASSPTGSSYEQYF.

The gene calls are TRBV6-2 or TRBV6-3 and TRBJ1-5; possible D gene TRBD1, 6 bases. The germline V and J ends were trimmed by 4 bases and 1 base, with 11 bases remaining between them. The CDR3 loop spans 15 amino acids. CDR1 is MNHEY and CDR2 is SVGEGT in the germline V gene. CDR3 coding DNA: TGTGCCAGCAGTTCCGGACAGATCAGCAATCAGCCCCAGCATTTT. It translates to CASSSGQISNQPQHF.

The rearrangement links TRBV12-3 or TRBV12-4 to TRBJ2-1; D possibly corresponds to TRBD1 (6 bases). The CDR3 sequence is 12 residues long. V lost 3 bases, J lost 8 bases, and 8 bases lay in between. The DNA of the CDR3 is TGTGCCAGCAGTTTTTCAGGGGATGAGCAGTTCTTC. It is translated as CASSFSGDEQFF.